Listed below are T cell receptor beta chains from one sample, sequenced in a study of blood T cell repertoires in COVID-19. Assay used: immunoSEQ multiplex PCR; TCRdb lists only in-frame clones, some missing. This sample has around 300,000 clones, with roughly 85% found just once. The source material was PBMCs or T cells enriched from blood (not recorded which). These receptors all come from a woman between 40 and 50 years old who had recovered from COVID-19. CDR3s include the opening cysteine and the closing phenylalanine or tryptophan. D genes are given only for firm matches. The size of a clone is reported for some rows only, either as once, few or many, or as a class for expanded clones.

CASSPGGHTGNTIYF | TGTGCCAGCTCACCGGGAGGCCACACTGGAAACACCATATATTTT | . | TRBV18 | . | TRBJ1-3
CASSLGLANYNEQFF | TGTGCCAGCAGCTTAGGGCTAGCGAACTACAATGAGCAGTTCTTC | . | TRBV7-8 | . | TRBJ2-1
CASSLENSGKNIQYF | TGTGCCAGCAGCTTAGAAAATAGCGGTAAAAACATTCAGTACTTC | . | TRBV7-2 | . | TRBJ2-4
CASSGLAGVGVVTDTQYF | TGCGCCAGCAGCGGCCTAGCGGGAGTCGGCGTGGTCACAGATACGCAGTATTTT | TRBD2 | TRBV5-1 | . | TRBJ2-3
CASSYSTGPASF | TGTGCCAGCAGTTACAGTACAGGGCCGGCGTCCTTC | . | TRBV6-2/TRBV6-3 | . | TRBJ2-7
CASSPGTSGGGTQYF | TGTGCCAGCAGCCCTGGGACTAGCGGAGGGGGGACCCAGTACTTC | TRBD2 | TRBV9 | . | TRBJ2-5
CASSRRGNPETQYF | TGTGCCAGCAGCCGCCGGGGGAATCCGGAGACCCAGTACTTC | . | TRBV11-1 | . | TRBJ2-5
CASSQDRGYIRPQHF | TGTGCCAGCAGCCAGGACAGGGGGTATATTCGGCCCCAGCATTTT | TRBD1 | TRBV28 | . | TRBJ1-5
CASSPRQVGYTF | TGTGCCAGCAGCCCCCGACAGGTAGGCTACACCTTC | . | TRBV7-2 | . | TRBJ1-2
CAAESEAAMRSEAFF | TGTGCCGCGGAATCAGAGGCAGCAATGAGATCTGAAGCTTTCTTT | . | TRBV2 | . | TRBJ1-1
CAWSWGVPGELFF | TGTGCCTGGAGTTGGGGGGTGCCCGGGGAGCTGTTTTTT | . | TRBV30 | . | TRBJ2-2
CASSLAGGNNEQFF | TGTGCCAGCAGTCTTGCGGGAGGTAACAATGAGCAGTTCTTC | TRBD2 | TRBV2 | . | TRBJ2-1
CASSLVEYGELFF | TGTGCCAGCAGCTTGGTTGAGTACGGGGAGCTGTTTTTT | . | TRBV5-4 | . | TRBJ2-2
CASSTGTGGTLYEQYF | TGTGCCAGCAGCACGGGGACAGGGGGGACCCTCTACGAGCAGTACTTC | TRBD1 | TRBV7-2 | once | TRBJ2-7
CATSRDFGSGGRYNEQFF | . | . | TRBV15 | . | TRBJ2-1
CASATSSYEQYF | TGTGCCAGCGCCACGAGCTCCTACGAGCAGTACTTC | . | TRBV21-1 | once | TRBJ2-7
CASSVSGKSYEQYF | TGTGCCAGCAGCGTCTCCGGGAAGTCCTACGAGCAGTACTTC | . | TRBV7-9 | . | TRBJ2-7
CASSPDRMNTEAFF | TGTGCCAGTAGTCCGGACAGAATGAACACTGAAGCTTTCTTT | . | TRBV19 | . | TRBJ1-1
CASSPADRGTGELFF | TGTGCCAGCTCACCAGCGGACAGGGGGACCGGGGAGCTGTTTTTT | TRBD1 | TRBV18 | . | TRBJ2-2
CASSIGLAAAEAQYF | TGCGCCAGCAGCATCGGACTAGCGGCCGCCGAGGCCCAGTACTTC | TRBD2 | TRBV5-1 | . | TRBJ2-5
CASRASGRGTGELFF | TGTGCCAGCAGGGCTAGCGGAAGAGGTACCGGGGAGCTGTTTTTT | TRBD2 | TRBV9 | . | TRBJ2-2
CASSLSSGGSGRETQYF | TGTGCCAGCAGCTTAAGTTCGGGTGGCAGCGGGAGAGAGACCCAGTACTTC | TRBD2 | TRBV7-6 | . | TRBJ2-5
CASSLAGQGAYGYTF | TGTGCCAGCAGCTTAGCGGGACAGGGGGCCTATGGCTACACCTTC | TRBD1 | TRBV7-8 | . | TRBJ1-2
CASSQLWREGTGELFF | TGCGCCAGCAGCCAACTCTGGCGGGAGGGCACCGGGGAGCTGTTTTTT | TRBD2 | TRBV4-3 | . | TRBJ2-2
CASSELVAGVDEQFF | TGTGCCAGCAGTGAATTGGTAGCGGGAGTGGATGAGCAGTTCTTC | TRBD2 | TRBV2 | . | TRBJ2-1
CARPRGPSGSSTDTQYF | TGTGCCAGACCGAGGGGGCCCAGCGGATCTAGCACAGATACGCAGTATTTT | TRBD1 | TRBV28 | . | TRBJ2-3
CASSSQGEDIQYF | TGTGCCAGCAGCTCTCAGGGGGAGGACATTCAGTACTTC | . | TRBV11-3 | . | TRBJ2-4
CASSFGQLYEQYF | TGTGCCAGCAGTTTTGGACAACTCTACGAGCAGTACTTC | . | TRBV6-2/TRBV6-3 | . | TRBJ2-7
CASSQEPQGNSPLHF | TGCGCCAGCAGCCAAGAACCACAGGGCAATTCACCCCTCCACTTT | . | TRBV4-3 | . | TRBJ1-6
CASSQAAGSYEQYF | TGCGCTAGCAGCCAAGCCGCGGGCAGCTACGAGCAGTACTTC | . | TRBV4-3 | once | TRBJ2-7
CASSQARFSYEQYF | TGTGCCAGCAGCCAGGCCAGATTCTCCTACGAGCAGTACTTC | . | TRBV4-2 | . | TRBJ2-7
CASSLMGDTQYF | TGTGCCAGCAGTTTGATGGGCGATACGCAGTATTTT | . | TRBV6-2/TRBV6-3 | . | TRBJ2-3
CASRTGTGNNNEQFF | TGTGCCAGTAGGACCGGGACAGGGAATAACAATGAGCAGTTCTTC | TRBD1 | TRBV19 | . | TRBJ2-1
CASSGIRWTGVPNEKLFF | TGTGCCAGCAGTGGAATACGTTGGACAGGTGTCCCCAATGAAAAACTGTTTTTT | TRBD1 | TRBV28 | . | TRBJ1-4
CASSSLQARTDTQYF | TGCGCCAGCAGCAGCCTTCAGGCAAGGACAGATACGCAGTATTTT | . | TRBV5-1 | . | TRBJ2-3
CASSSADYGYTF | TGTGCCAGCAGTTCCGCGGACTATGGCTACACCTTC | . | TRBV28 | . | TRBJ1-2
CASSREPGNEKLFF | TGTGCCAGCAGTCGGGAACCGGGGAATGAAAAACTGTTTTTT | . | TRBV6-5 | . | TRBJ1-4
CASSPQGVIGTDTQYF | TGTGCCAGCAGCCCGCAGGGGGTGATTGGAACAGATACGCAGTATTTT | TRBD1 | TRBV7-2 | . | TRBJ2-3
CASSLVRLAGDEQFF | TGTGCCAGCAGCTTAGTGAGACTAGCGGGGGATGAGCAGTTCTTC | TRBD2 | TRBV7-2 | . | TRBJ2-1
CASSYDRLADFSYNEQFF | TGTGCCAGCAGTTACGACCGACTAGCGGACTTCTCCTACAATGAGCAGTTCTTC | TRBD2 | TRBV6-2/TRBV6-3 | . | TRBJ2-1
CASGLVRGTGDNLPLHF | TGTGCTAGTGGTTTGGTACGTGGGACAGGGGATAATCTACCCCTCCACTTT | TRBD1 | TRBV12-5 | . | TRBJ1-6
CASSPRVRANYGYTF | TGCGCCAGCAGCCCCAGGGTCAGGGCTAACTATGGCTACACCTTC | . | TRBV4-3 | . | TRBJ1-2